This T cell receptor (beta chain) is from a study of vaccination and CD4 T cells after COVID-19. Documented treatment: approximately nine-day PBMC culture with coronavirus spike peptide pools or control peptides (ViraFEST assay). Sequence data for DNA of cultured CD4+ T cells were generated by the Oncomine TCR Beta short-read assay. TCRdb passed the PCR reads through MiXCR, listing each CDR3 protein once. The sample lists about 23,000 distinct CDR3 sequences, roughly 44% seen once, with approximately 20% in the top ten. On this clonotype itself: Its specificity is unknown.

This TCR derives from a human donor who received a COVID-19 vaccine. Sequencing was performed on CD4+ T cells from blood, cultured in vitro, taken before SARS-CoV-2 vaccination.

The CDR3 loop is CAISEWVAGGYNEQFF. CDR3 DNA: TGTGCCATCAGTGAGTGGGTCGCGGGGGGGTACAATGAGCAGTTCTTC. J is TRBJ2-1 and V is TRBV10-3; 9 positions agree with TRBD2. The germline V gene has CDR1 ENHRY and CDR2 SYGVKD. V trimming: 1 base; J trimming: 4 bases; junction bases outside the gene matches: 5. The CDR3 length is 16 residues.